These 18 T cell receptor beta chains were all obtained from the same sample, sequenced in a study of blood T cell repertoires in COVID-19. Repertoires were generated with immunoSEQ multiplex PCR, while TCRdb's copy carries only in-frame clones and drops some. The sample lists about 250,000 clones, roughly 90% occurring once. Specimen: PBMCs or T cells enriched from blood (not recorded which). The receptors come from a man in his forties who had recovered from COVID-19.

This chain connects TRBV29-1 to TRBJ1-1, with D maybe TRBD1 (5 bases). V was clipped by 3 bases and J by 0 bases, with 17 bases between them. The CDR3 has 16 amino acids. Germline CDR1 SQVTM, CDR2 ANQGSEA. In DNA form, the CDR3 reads TGCAGCGTTGAGGGGGTCGGGGGAGCTCTGAACACTGAAGCTTTCTTT. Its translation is CSVEGVGGALNTEAFF.

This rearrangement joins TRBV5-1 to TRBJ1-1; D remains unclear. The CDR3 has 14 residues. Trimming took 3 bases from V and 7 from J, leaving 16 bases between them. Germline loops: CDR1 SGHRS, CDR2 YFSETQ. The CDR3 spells CASSSMGAGVEAFF. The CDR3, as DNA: TGCGCCAGCAGCTCAATGGGAGCGGGCGTTGAAGCTTTCTTT. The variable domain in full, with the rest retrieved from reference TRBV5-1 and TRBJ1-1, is KAGVTQTPRYLIKTRGQQVTLSCSPISGHRSVSWYQQTPGQGLQFLFEYFSETQRNKGNFPGRFSGRQFSNSRSEMNVSTLELGDSALYLCASSSMGAGVEAFFGQGTRLTVV.

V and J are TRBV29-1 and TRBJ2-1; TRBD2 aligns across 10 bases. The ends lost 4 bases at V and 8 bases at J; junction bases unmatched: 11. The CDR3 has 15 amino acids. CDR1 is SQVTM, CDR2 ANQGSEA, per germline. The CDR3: CSVGGSSGSLYEQFF. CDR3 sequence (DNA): TGCAGCGTTGGAGGCTCTAGCGGGAGTTTATATGAGCAGTTCTTC.

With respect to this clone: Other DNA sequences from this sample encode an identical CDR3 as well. The CDR3 protein is CASSSGQGGTEAFF. The CDR3 coding sequence is TGCGCCAGCAGCTCCGGACAGGGGGGCACTGAAGCTTTCTTT. The chain recombines TRBV5-1 with TRBJ1-1, with TRBD1 matching over 10 bases. The germline gives CDR1 SGHRS, CDR2 YFSETQ. J gave up 4 bases and V 3 bases, and 3 bases lay outside the gene matches. This CDR3 comprises 14 residues.

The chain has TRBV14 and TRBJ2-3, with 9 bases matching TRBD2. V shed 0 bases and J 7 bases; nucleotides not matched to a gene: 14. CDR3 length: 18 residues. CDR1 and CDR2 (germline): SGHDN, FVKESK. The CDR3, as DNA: TGTGCCAGCAGCCAAGAAATGTATGGTAGCGGGAGTAGGCATACGCAGTATTTT. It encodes CASSQEMYGSGSRHTQYF.

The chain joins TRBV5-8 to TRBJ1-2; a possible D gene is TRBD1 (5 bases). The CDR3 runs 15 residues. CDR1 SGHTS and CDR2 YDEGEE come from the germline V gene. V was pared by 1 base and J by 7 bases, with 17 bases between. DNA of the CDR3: TGTGCCAGCAGCTTGCCAGTAGGGGCCTATGGTGGCTACACCTTC. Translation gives CASSLPVGAYGGYTF.

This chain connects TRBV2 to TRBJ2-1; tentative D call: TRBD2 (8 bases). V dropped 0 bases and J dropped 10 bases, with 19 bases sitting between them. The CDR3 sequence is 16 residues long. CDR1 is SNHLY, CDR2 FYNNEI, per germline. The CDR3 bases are TGTGCCAGCAGTGAAGCGTCCGGGAGGGCCAGGGGGGAGCAGTTCTTC. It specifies CASSEASGRARGEQFF.

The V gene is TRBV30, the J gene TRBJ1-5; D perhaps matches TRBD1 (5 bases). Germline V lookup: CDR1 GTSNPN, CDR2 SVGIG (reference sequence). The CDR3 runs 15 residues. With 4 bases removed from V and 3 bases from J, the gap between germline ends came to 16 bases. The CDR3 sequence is CAWKVGHTTNQPQHF. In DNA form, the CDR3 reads TGTGCCTGGAAAGTAGGACACACCACCAATCAGCCCCAGCATTTT.

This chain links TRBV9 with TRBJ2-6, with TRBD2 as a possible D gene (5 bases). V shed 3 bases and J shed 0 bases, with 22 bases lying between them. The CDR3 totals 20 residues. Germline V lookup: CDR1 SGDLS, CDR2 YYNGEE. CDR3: CASSDDRGPSRRSGANVLTF. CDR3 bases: TGTGCCAGCAGCGATGACCGAGGGCCTAGCAGACGCTCTGGGGCCAACGTCCTGACTTTC.

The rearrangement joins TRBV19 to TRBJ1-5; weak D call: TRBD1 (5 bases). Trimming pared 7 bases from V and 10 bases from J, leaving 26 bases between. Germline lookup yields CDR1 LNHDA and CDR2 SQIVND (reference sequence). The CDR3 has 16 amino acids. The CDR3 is CASNTPGLGGSGPQHF. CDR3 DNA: TGTGCCAGTAACACTCCGGGTCTGGGGGGGAGTGGACCCCAGCATTTT.

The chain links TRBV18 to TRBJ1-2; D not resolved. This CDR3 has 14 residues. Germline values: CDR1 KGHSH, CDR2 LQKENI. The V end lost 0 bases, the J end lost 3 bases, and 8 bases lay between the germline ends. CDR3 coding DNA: TGTGCCAGCTCACCACCGTTCAATGACTATGGCTACACCTTC. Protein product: CASSPPFNDYGYTF.

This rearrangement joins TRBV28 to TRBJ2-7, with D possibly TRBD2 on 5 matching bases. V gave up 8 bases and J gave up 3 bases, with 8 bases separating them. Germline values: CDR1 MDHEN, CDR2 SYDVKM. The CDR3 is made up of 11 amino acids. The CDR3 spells CASQRIYEQYF. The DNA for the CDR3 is TGTGCCAGCCAGCGGATCTACGAGCAGTACTTC.

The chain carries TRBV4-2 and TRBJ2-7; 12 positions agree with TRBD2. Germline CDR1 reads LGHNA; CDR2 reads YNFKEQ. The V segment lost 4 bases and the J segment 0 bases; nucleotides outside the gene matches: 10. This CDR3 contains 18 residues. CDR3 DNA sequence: TGTGCCAGCAGCCCGAGGACTAGCGGGAACCCAAGCTCCTACGAGCAGTACTTC. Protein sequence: CASSPRTSGNPSSYEQYF.

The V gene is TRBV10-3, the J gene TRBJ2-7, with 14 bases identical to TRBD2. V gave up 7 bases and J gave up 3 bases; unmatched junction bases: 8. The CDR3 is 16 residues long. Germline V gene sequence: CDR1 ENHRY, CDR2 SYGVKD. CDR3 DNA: TGTGCCATCACCAAAGGGACTAGCGGGGGTAACTACGAGCAGTACTTC. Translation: CAITKGTSGGNYEQYF.

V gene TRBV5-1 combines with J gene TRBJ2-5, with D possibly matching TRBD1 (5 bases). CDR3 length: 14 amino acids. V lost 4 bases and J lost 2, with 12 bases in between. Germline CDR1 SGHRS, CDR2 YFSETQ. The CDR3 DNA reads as TGCGCCAGCAGCCCCCGCCAGGGACAAGAGACCCAGTACTTC. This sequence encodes CASSPRQGQETQYF. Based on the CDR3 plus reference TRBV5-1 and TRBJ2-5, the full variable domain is KAGVTQTPRYLIKTRGQQVTLSCSPISGHRSVSWYQQTPGQGLQFLFEYFSETQRNKGNFPGRFSGRQFSNSRSEMNVSTLELGDSALYLCASSPRQGQETQYFGPGTRLLVL.

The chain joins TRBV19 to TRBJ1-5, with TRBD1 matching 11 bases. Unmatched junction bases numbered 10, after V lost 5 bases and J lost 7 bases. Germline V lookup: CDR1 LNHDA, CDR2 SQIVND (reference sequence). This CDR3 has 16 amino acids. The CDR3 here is CASSPRDRGNSQPQHF. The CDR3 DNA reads TGTGCCAGTAGTCCCCGGGACAGGGGGAACAGCCAGCCCCAGCATTTT.

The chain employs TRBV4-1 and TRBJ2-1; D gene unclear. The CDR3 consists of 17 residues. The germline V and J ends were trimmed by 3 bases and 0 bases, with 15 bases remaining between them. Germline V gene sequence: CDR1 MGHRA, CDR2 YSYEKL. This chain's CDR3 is CASSQVSAEISYNEQFF. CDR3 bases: TGCGCCAGCAGCCAGGTCTCTGCGGAAATCTCCTACAATGAGCAGTTCTTC.

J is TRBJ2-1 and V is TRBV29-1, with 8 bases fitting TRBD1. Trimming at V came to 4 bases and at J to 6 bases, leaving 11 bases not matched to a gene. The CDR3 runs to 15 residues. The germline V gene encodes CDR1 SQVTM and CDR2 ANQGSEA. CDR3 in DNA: TGCAGCGTTGGATCGTGGACAGGGTCGGGCAATGAGCAGTTCTTC. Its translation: CSVGSWTGSGNEQFF.